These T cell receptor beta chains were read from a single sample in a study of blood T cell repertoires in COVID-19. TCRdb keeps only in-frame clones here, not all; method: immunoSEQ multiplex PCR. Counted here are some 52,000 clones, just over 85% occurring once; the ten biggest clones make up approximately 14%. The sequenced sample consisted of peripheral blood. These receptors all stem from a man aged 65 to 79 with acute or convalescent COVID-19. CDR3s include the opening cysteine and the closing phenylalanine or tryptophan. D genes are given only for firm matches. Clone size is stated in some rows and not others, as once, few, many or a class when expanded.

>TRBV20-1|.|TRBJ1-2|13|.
TGCAGTGCTGGTGGGGGGGGTCTCTATGGCTACACCTTC
CSAGGGGLYGYTF
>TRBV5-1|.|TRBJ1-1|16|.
TGCGCCAGCAGCTTGGGGACCGGAACAGGGAACACTGAAGCTTTCTTT
CASSLGTGTGNTEAFF
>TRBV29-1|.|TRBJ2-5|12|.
TGCAGCGTTGATCAGGGTGGGGAGACCCAGTACTTC
CSVDQGGETQYF
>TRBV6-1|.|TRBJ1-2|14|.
TGTGCCAGCAGTGAAGGGGGGCCTAACTATGGCTACACCTTC
CASSEGGPNYGYTF
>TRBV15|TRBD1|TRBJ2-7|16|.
TGTGCCACCAGCAGAGCACCCGGGACAGGGGACTACGAGCAGTACTTC
CATSRAPGTGDYEQYF
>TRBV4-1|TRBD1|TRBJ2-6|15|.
TGCGCCAGCAGCCCTGGACAGGCCGGGGCCAACGTCCTGACTTTC
CASSPGQAGANVLTF
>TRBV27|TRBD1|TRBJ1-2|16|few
TGTGCCAGCAGTTTATACACAGGGGCGTCTAGAGGTGGCTACACCTTC
CASSLYTGASRGGYTF
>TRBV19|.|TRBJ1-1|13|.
TGTGCCAGTAGTATTATAGAGGCCACTGAAGCTTTCTTT
CASSIIEATEAFF
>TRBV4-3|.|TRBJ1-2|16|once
TGCGCCAGCAGCCAAGATGGAACAGGTTCCCCTTCTGGCTACACCTTC
CASSQDGTGSPSGYTF
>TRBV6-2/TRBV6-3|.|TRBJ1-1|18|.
TGTGCCAGCAGCCTTTCCCGGGCCTCGGGTCGGGCGGGCACTGAAGCTTTCTTT
CASSLSRASGRAGTEAFF
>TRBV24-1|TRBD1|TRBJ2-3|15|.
TGTGCCACCAAAGTAAGACAGGGGAACACAGATACGCAGTATTTT
CATKVRQGNTDTQYF
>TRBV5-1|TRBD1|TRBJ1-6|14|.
TGCGCCAGCAGCCCGACAGGGCCGGATTCACCCCTCCACTTT
CASSPTGPDSPLHF
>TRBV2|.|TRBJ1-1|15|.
TGTGCCAGCAGTGCTCAGCCCTCAGGGGCGTCTGAAGCTTTCTTT
CASSAQPSGASEAFF
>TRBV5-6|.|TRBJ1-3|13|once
TGTGCCAGCAGCCTCGGAAGGGGGAACACCATATATTTT
CASSLGRGNTIYF
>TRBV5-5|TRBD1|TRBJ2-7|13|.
TGTGCCAGCAGCCGACAGGGGGCCTACGAGCAGTACTTC
CASSRQGAYEQYF